What follows describes a single T cell receptor beta chain. The CDR3 has 15 amino acids. The V and J ends lost 4 bases and 1 base, in that order; junction bases with no gene match: 5. Germline values: CDR1 SNHLY, CDR2 FYNNEI. The sample originates from a study of blood T cell repertoires in COVID-19. Background on the study: Donors in the United States, Italy and Spain gave samples during acute or convalescent COVID-19. Sources were T cells, B-cell-depleted T cells, or PBMCs; the material itself was cDNA or gDNA.

Original analysis: Amplification with reference gene primers provided the estimates of nucleated cell counts. Produced via immunoSEQ multiplex PCR; TCRdb's table is partial and in-frame only. The V and J calls and clone size were taken over from that table, and D and trimming were inferred from the DNA. The sample consists of 120,000 to 150,000 clones, around 84% of them appearing once. This chain connects TRBV2 to TRBJ1-1; 8 bases fit TRBD1. The sequenced sample was peripheral blood. This TCR came from a human donor in a cohort sampled during active COVID-19. CDR3 loop: CASSGRTGTNTEAFF. The DNA of the CDR3 is TGTGCCAGCAGTGGGCGGACAGGGACGAACACTGAAGCTTTCTTT.